These T cell receptor beta chains were read from a single sample in a study of blood T cell repertoires in COVID-19. Using immunoSEQ multiplex PCR, the repertoire was profiled, and TCRdb retains in-frame clones only, with some absent. The sample carries fewer than 110,000 clones, more than 85% recorded once. The source material was peripheral blood. All receptors derive from a human donor in a cohort sampled during active COVID-19. CDR3s include the opening cysteine and the closing phenylalanine or tryptophan. A D gene is named only where the DNA matches it firmly. Size values are once, few and many counts, or a class for expanded clones, and some rows have none.

clone_size,d_call,j_call,v_call,cdr3_aa,cdr3_nt
NA,TRBD2,TRBJ2-1,TRBV7-8,CASSLRLAGGLSVSYNEQFF,TGTGCCAGCAGCTTAAGACTAGCGGGAGGGCTTTCGGTTTCCTACAATGAGCAGTTCTTC
NA,TRBD1,TRBJ1-4,TRBV7-3,CASSCLPTGTGNTCNEKLFF,TGTGCCAGCAGCTGTTTACCGACCGGGACAGGGAATACCTGTAATGAAAAACTGTTTTTT
NA,NA,TRBJ2-3,TRBV7-3,CASSLGLTGAADTQYF,TGTGCCAGCAGCTTAGGATTAACGGGAGCCGCAGATACGCAGTATTTT
NA,NA,TRBJ2-1,TRBV28,CASSSLLQGYSYNEQFF,TGTGCCAGCAGTTCTCTACTGCAGGGATACTCCTACAATGAGCAGTTCTTC
NA,TRBD1,TRBJ1-5,TRBV18,CASSPRLTGDQPQHF,TGTGCCAGCTCACCTCGCCTGACAGGGGATCAGCCCCAGCATTTT
few,TRBD2,TRBJ2-1,TRBV10-3,CAISGGRGTPDLYEQFF,TGTGCCATCAGCGGCGGGAGGGGGACGCCTGATCTCTATGAGCAGTTCTTC
NA,NA,TRBJ2-3,TRBV27,CASSLSFSDTQYF,TGTGCCAGCAGTTTATCCTTTTCAGATACGCAGTATTTT
NA,NA,TRBJ1-2,TRBV7-2,CASSLDVGKPYGYTF,TGTGCCAGCAGCTTAGATGTCGGGAAACCCTATGGCTACACCTTC
NA,NA,TRBJ2-5,TRBV20-1,CSASTEVQETQYF,TGCAGTGCTAGTACTGAGGTCCAAGAGACCCAGTACTTC
NA,TRBD1,TRBJ1-2,TRBV19,CASSIKGAHYGYTF,TGTGCCAGTAGTATCAAGGGGGCTCACTATGGCTACACCTTC
NA,NA,TRBJ2-7,TRBV11-2,CASSLEVGGTSFGEQYF,TGTGCCAGCAGCTTAGAGGTAGGCGGGACTTCCTTTGGCGAGCAGTACTTC
NA,TRBD1,TRBJ1-5,TRBV7-6,CASSPFQGAGNQPQHF,TGTGCCAGCAGCCCCTTTCAGGGGGCCGGCAATCAGCCCCAGCATTTT
NA,NA,TRBJ2-5,TRBV28,CASSLLSRGTQYF,TGTGCCAGCAGTTTATTGAGCAGGGGAACCCAGTACTTC
NA,NA,TRBJ2-1,TRBV4-1,CASSQGAQVVYEQFF,TGCGCCAGCAGCCAAGGGGCGCAGGTTGTATATGAGCAGTTCTTC
NA,NA,TRBJ2-3,TRBV3-1/TRBV3-2,CASSRLATSGTDTQYF,TGTGCCAGCAGCCGGCTAGCGACTTCTGGCACAGATACGCAGTATTTT
NA,TRBD2,TRBJ2-1,TRBV7-6,CASSSGRASAQFF,TGTGCCAGCAGCTCAGGGAGGGCCTCGGCCCAGTTCTTC
NA,NA,TRBJ1-1,TRBV12-5,CASATGGTEAFF,TGTGCTAGTGCCACGGGAGGCACTGAAGCTTTCTTT
NA,TRBD2,TRBJ2-1,TRBV6-4,CASSGAGGPILSSSYNEQFF,TGTGCCAGCAGTGGAGCGGGAGGGCCCATTTTATCCAGCTCCTACAATGAGCAGTTCTTC
NA,TRBD2,TRBJ2-4,TRBV6-2/TRBV6-3,CASSYERLQPSGSQDIQYF,TGTGCCAGCAGTTATGAACGGCTCCAGCCTAGCGGGAGTCAGGACATTCAGTACTTC
once,TRBD1,TRBJ1-1,TRBV5-1,CASCPVTGGITEAFF,TGCGCCAGCTGCCCGGTGACAGGGGGCATCACTGAAGCTTTCTTT
NA,NA,TRBJ1-6,TRBV28,CASSLYGDNNSPLHF,TGTGCCAGCAGTTTATACGGGGACAATAATTCACCCCTCCACTTT
NA,NA,TRBJ2-2,TRBV14,CASSQDIEVGELFF,TGTGCCAGCAGCCAAGACATTGAGGTCGGGGAGCTGTTTTTT
NA,TRBD2,TRBJ2-1,TRBV9,CASSPQGREGGEQFF,TGTGCCAGCAGCCCCCAGGGGCGGGAGGGGGGTGAGCAGTTCTTC
few,NA,TRBJ2-3,TRBV12-3/TRBV12-4,CASMAGGTDTQYF,TGTGCCAGCATGGCGGGTGGCACAGATACGCAGTATTTT
NA,NA,TRBJ1-1,TRBV6-1,CASSEKTVMNTEAFF,TGTGCCAGCAGTGAAAAGACAGTTATGAACACTGAAGCTTTCTTT
NA,NA,TRBJ1-5,TRBV6-2/TRBV6-3,CASSFPTGIQPQHF,TGTGCCAGCAGTTTCCCGACAGGAATCCAGCCCCAGCATTTT
NA,TRBD2,TRBJ2-7,TRBV5-1,CASRPPTSGASYEQYF,TGCGCCAGCAGACCCCCCACTAGCGGGGCGTCCTACGAGCAGTACTTC
NA,NA,TRBJ2-1,TRBV5-8,CASSFQSLQGGNEQFF,TGTGCCAGCAGCTTCCAAAGCTTACAGGGCGGGAATGAGCAGTTCTTC
NA,TRBD1,TRBJ1-6,TRBV18,CASSQRDSAWSNSPLHF,TGTGCCAGCTCACAAAGGGACAGTGCTTGGAGTAATTCACCCCTCCACTTT
NA,NA,TRBJ1-2,TRBV28,CASSLYGGDYGYTF,TGTGCCAGCAGTTTATATGGGGGCGACTATGGCTACACCTTC
NA,TRBD1,TRBJ2-2,TRBV19,CASTSPGGDTGELFF,TGTGCCAGTACCTCCCCAGGGGGCGACACCGGGGAGCTGTTTTTT